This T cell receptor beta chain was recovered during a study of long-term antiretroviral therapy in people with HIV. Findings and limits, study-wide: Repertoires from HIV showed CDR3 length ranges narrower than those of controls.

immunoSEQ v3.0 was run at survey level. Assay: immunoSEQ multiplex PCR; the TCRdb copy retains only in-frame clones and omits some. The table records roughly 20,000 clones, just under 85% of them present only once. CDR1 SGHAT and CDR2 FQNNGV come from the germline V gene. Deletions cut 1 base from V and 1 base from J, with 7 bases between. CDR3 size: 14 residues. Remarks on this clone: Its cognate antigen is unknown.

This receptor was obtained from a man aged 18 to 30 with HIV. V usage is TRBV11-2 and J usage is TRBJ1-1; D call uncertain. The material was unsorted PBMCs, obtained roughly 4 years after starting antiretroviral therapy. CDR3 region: CASSLAGRNTEAFF. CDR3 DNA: TGTGCCAGCAGCTTAGCCGGGCGGAACACTGAAGCTTTCTTT.